The 20 T cell receptor beta chains reported below all come from one sample, sequenced in a study of blood T cell repertoires in COVID-19. Generated by immunoSEQ multiplex PCR, the TCRdb table keeps only in-frame clones and is missing some. The sample lists about 240,000 clones; 85% were seen once. The sequenced material came from peripheral blood. The receptors originated from an older woman with active or convalescent COVID-19.

V usage is TRBV19 and J usage is TRBJ2-3; 7 nucleotides line up with TRBD1. The junction had 3 bases not matched to a gene; V was cut back by 6 bases and J by 0 bases. CDR1 and CDR2 from the germline V gene are LNHDA and SQIVND (reference sequence). This CDR3 comprises 14 residues. In DNA form, the CDR3 reads TGTGCCAGTAGCCCGACAGGGAGCACAGATACGCAGTATTTT. Its translation is CASSPTGSTDTQYF.

The chain recombines TRBV18 with TRBJ1-3; 7 positions match TRBD1. Per germline, CDR1 KGHSH and CDR2 LQKENI. J lost 1 base, V lost 3 bases, and 6 bases had no gene match. The CDR3 is 16 residues long. The CDR3: CASSPRQGVSGNTIYF. The CDR3 DNA is TGTGCCAGCTCACCGCGACAGGGCGTATCTGGAAACACCATATATTTT. The whole variable domain, filled in from reference TRBV18 and TRBJ1-3, reads NAGVMQNPRHLVRRRGQEARLRCSPMKGHSHVYWYRQLPEEGLKFMVYLQKENIIDESGMPKERFSAEFPKEGPSILRIQQVVRGDSAAYFCASSPRQGVSGNTIYFGEGSWLTVV.

The genes are TRBV3-1 (or the pseudogene TRBV3-2) and TRBJ2-7, with D possibly being TRBD2 (6 bases). Germline CDR1 LGHDT, CDR2 YNNKEL (reference sequence). The CDR3 has 16 residues. The ends were cut back, 1 base at V and 2 bases at J, with 15 bases in the middle. The CDR3 coding sequence is TGTGCCAGCAGCCAAGGTCCCGTGACTAGAACCTACGAGCAGTACTTC. Amino acid sequence: CASSQGPVTRTYEQYF.

This sequence joins TRBV7-9 and TRBJ1-3, with 7 bases fitting TRBD1. Germline loops: CDR1 SEHNR, CDR2 FQNEAQ (reference sequence). The junction had 19 bases not matched to a gene; V was cut back by 8 bases and J by 3 bases. The length of the CDR3 is 18 residues. The CDR3 region is CASETTGDFIFFGNTIYF. DNA of the CDR3: TGTGCCAGCGAAACAACAGGGGACTTCATTTTTTTTGGAAACACCATATATTTT.

The chain links TRBV27 to TRBJ2-5; possible D gene TRBD1, 6 bases. CDR1 is MNHEY and CDR2 is SMNVEV in the germline V gene (reference sequence). The CDR3 spans 15 residues. Trimming stripped 4 bases from V and 5 bases from J, with 17 bases between. The CDR3 protein is CASSSTTQGGETQYF. The CDR3 bases are TGTGCCAGCAGTTCGACAACACAGGGTGGGGAGACCCAGTACTTC.

J is TRBJ2-3 and V is TRBV9; TRBD2 matches 13 bases. The CDR3 extends over 16 amino acids. Germline loops: CDR1 SGDLS, CDR2 YYNGEE. J was trimmed by 6 bases and V by 3 bases; bases with no gene match: 7. The CDR3 reads CASSGWTSGSPDTQYF. DNA for the CDR3: TGTGCCAGCAGCGGGTGGACTAGCGGGAGTCCGGATACGCAGTATTTT.

The chain uses TRBV5-1 and TRBJ2-7, with D tentatively TRBD2 (6 bases). Trimming removed 4 bases at V and 0 bases at J, with 14 bases between. The germline gives CDR1 SGHRS, CDR2 YFSETQ. This CDR3 comprises 15 residues. Here the CDR3 DNA reads TGCGCCAGCAGCGGGCCCGGGAGCCCCTCCTACGAGCAGTACTTC. It codes for CASSGPGSPSYEQYF.

DNA of the CDR3: TGTGCCAGCAGCCAACCTAGCGGGCATAACACAGATACGCAGTATTTT. Protein: CASSQPSGHNTDTQYF. V gene TRBV3-1 (or the pseudogene TRBV3-2) combines with J gene TRBJ2-3, with 8 bases fitting TRBD2. This CDR3 has 16 amino acids. Germline V gives CDR1 LGHDT, CDR2 YNNKEL (reference sequence). Germline trimming cut 2 bases from V and 2 bases from J; bases unmatched to any gene: 6.

The V call is TRBV2, the J call TRBJ1-4; 10 positions match TRBD1. The CDR3 has 16 residues. V trimming: 6 bases; J trimming: 0 bases; junction bases outside the gene matches: 4. Germline V lookup: CDR1 SNHLY, CDR2 FYNNEI. Here the CDR3 reads CASSGQGGATNEKLFF. The CDR3 nucleotides read TGTGCCAGCAGCGGACAGGGGGGAGCAACTAATGAAAAACTGTTTTTT.

The V call is TRBV19, the J call TRBJ2-6; 9 bases line up with TRBD1. With V trimmed by 4 bases and J by 3 bases, 13 bases remained unmatched. CDR3 size: 19 residues. Germline V lookup: CDR1 LNHDA, CDR2 SQIVND (reference sequence). The CDR3 loop is CASSKSRDRDLYGANVLTF. The CDR3 DNA reads TGTGCCAGTAGTAAAAGCCGGGACAGGGACCTCTATGGGGCCAACGTCCTGACTTTC.

Points on this clone: Other nucleotide sequences from this sample produce the same CDR3. This chain connects TRBV5-1 to TRBJ1-1; D call uncertain. Germline assignment: CDR1 SGHRS and CDR2 YFSETQ. The CDR3 covers 13 residues. V was clipped by 2 bases and J by 1 base, with 6 bases between them. Here the CDR3 DNA reads TGCGCCAGCAGCTTAGGAGGGAACACTGAAGCTTTCTTT. Translation gives CASSLGGNTEAFF.

This chain joins TRBV7-6 and TRBJ2-3; no reliable D call. The CDR3 loop spans 12 amino acids. Germline CDR1 reads SGHVS; CDR2 reads FNYEAQ. V lost 2 bases and J lost 4, with 4 bases in between. CDR3 coding DNA: TGTGCCAGCAGCTTACTTCCAGATACGCAGTATTTT. Translating it yields CASSLLPDTQYF.

On this clone: Different DNA sequences within this sample yield the same CDR3. The chain links TRBV11-3 to TRBJ1-1; D is unresolved. CDR1 and CDR2 from the germline V gene are SGHNT and YENEEA. The length of the CDR3 is 13 residues. V shed 5 bases and J shed 1 base, with 8 bases lying between them. Here the CDR3 DNA reads TGTGCCAGCAGCCTCACTCCGAACACTGAAGCTTTCTTT. Protein sequence: CASSLTPNTEAFF. The whole variable domain, filled in from reference TRBV11-3 and TRBJ1-1, reads EAGVVQSPRYKIIEKKQPVAFWCNPISGHNTLYWYLQNLGQGPELLIRYENEEAVDDSQLPKDRFSAERLKGVDSTLKIQPAELGDSAVYLCASSLTPNTEAFFGQGTRLTVV.

This chain links TRBV19 with TRBJ2-2; 8 positions agree with TRBD2. The junction had 11 bases not matched to a gene; V was cut back by 7 bases and J by 4 bases. There are 16 residues in the CDR3. Germline V gene data show CDR1 as LNHDA and CDR2 as SQIVND (reference sequence). The CDR3 loop is CASTNPRGGSTGELFF. The CDR3 coding sequence is TGTGCCAGTACCAATCCCCGCGGGGGGAGCACCGGGGAGCTGTTTTTT. Full variable domain (rest looked up from reference TRBV19 and TRBJ2-2): DGGITQSPKYLFRKEGQNVTLSCEQNLNHDAMYWYRQDPGQGLRLIYYSQIVNDFQKGDIAEGYSVSREKKESFPLTVTSAQKNPTAFYLCASTNPRGGSTGELFFGEGSRLTVL.

This chain joins TRBV5-4 and TRBJ2-2; a possible D gene is TRBD1 (5 bases). The CDR3 contains 14 residues. V dropped 2 bases and J dropped 6 bases, with 11 bases sitting between them. CDR1 is SGHNT and CDR2 is YYREEE in the germline V gene (reference sequence). The CDR3 DNA reads TGTGCCAGCAGCTTTGGTGGGGCGGCCGGGGAGCTGTTTTTT. Encoded protein: CASSFGGAAGELFF.

CDR3 in amino acids: CASSTRGMEPQHF. CDR3 nucleotide sequence: TGTGCCAGCAGCACCAGGGGTATGGAGCCCCAGCATTTT. V is TRBV9 and J is TRBJ1-5, with D maybe TRBD1 (6 bases). Trimming left V 4 bases short and J 8 bases short, with 13 bases between. The CDR3 totals 13 residues. Germline CDR1 and CDR2: SGDLS and YYNGEE.

This chain uses TRBV7-2 with TRBJ2-7, with 10 nucleotides matching TRBD2. V was pared by 3 bases and J by 7 bases, with 6 bases of the junction left unmatched. The CDR3 sequence is 14 residues long. The germline CDR1 and CDR2 sequences are SGHTA and FQGNSA. The CDR3: CASSFTSGNGEQYF. CDR3 DNA: TGTGCCAGCAGCTTTACTAGCGGGAACGGTGAGCAGTACTTC.

This chain links TRBV11-3 with TRBJ1-1; 9 bases agree with TRBD1. Trimming removed 5 bases from V and 1 base from J; junction bases left unmatched: 5. The CDR3 covers 15 residues. Germline V gene lookup returns CDR1 SGHNT and CDR2 YENEEA. The CDR3 nucleotides read TGTGCCAGCAGCCCCCTGGGACAGGGGAACACTGAAGCTTTCTTT. Amino acid sequence: CASSPLGQGNTEAFF.

The genes are TRBV4-1 and TRBJ2-2; 10 nucleotides align to TRBD1. J lost 6 bases, V lost 1 base, and 5 bases had no gene match. The CDR3 is made up of 16 amino acids. Germline V gene lookup returns CDR1 MGHRA and CDR2 YSYEKL. Here the CDR3 reads CASSQGSGQGAGELFF. The CDR3, as DNA: TGCGCCAGCAGCCAAGGGTCAGGACAGGGGGCCGGGGAGCTGTTTTTT.

The chain joins TRBV5-1 to TRBJ1-5; 9 nucleotides agree with TRBD1. The V and J ends lost 3 bases and 7 bases, in that order; junction bases with no gene match: 8. The CDR3 length is 15 residues. Germline assignment: CDR1 SGHRS and CDR2 YFSETQ. The CDR3 nucleotides are TGCGCCAGCAGCTATACAGGGGGCTATGGGCAGCCCCAGCATTTT. Protein: CASSYTGGYGQPQHF.